One and the same sample provided the 26 T cell receptor beta chains below, sequenced in a study of T cell responses to AZD1222 COVID-19 vaccine. Sequencing used immunoSEQ multiplex PCR; TCRdb keeps in-frame clones, though not all of them. This sample yields fewer than 120,000 clones, of which roughly 90% are seen a single time; over 6.5% belongs to the top ten. The specimen comprised peripheral blood, sampled on day 0 of AZD1222 vaccination. The receptors shown here come from an adult in good health.

The chain combines TRBV19 with TRBJ2-3; 7 bases map to TRBD2. Germline lookup yields CDR1 LNHDA and CDR2 SQIVND (reference sequence). The CDR3 loop spans 14 amino acids. V shed 6 bases and J 2 bases; nucleotides not matched to a gene: 5. Here the CDR3 reads CASRGGTHTDTQYF. As DNA, the CDR3 is TGTGCCAGTAGGGGGGGGACTCACACAGATACGCAGTATTTT.

This chain uses TRBV10-3 with TRBJ2-1; the D gene is possibly TRBD1 (6 bases). The CDR3 is 12 amino acids. Trimming removed 4 bases from V and 14 bases from J, with 15 bases in between. Germline V CDR1 and CDR2: ENHRY, SYGVKD. CDR3 bases: TGTGCCATCAGTGCCGGGGACACCCGGAAGTTCTTC. Its translation is CAISAGDTRKFF.

The chain recombines TRBV19 with TRBJ2-1; 8 bases are a match to TRBD1. J gave up 7 bases and V 3 bases, and 23 bases lay outside the gene matches. In germline, CDR1 is LNHDA, CDR2 SQIVND (reference sequence). The CDR3 is 20 residues long. The CDR3 loop reads CASSIRQDRDLSGICNEQFF. DNA of the CDR3: TGTGCCAGTAGTATCCGACAGGACAGGGATTTAAGTGGCATATGTAATGAGCAGTTCTTC.

In nucleotides, the CDR3 is TGTGCCACCAGCAGAGATTCCGGGGCCGAGGAGACCCAGTACTTC. The encoded protein is CATSRDSGAEETQYF. This rearrangement joins TRBV15 to TRBJ2-5; the D call may be TRBD1 or TRBD2 (5 bases each). Germline lookup yields CDR1 LNHNV and CDR2 YYDKDF (reference sequence). The CDR3 has 15 residues. The V end was cut by 0 bases, the J end by 5 bases, with 13 bases between.

The gene calls are TRBV10-3 and TRBJ1-1; no definite D call. With 7 bases removed from V and 3 bases from J, the gap between germline ends came to 6 bases. Germline lookup yields CDR1 ENHRY and CDR2 SYGVKD. The CDR3 loop spans 11 amino acids. In DNA, the CDR3 is TGTGCCATCATGGACTACACTGAAGCTTTCTTT. Its translation: CAIMDYTEAFF.

This chain connects TRBV29-1 to TRBJ2-1; the match to TRBD2 covers 9 bases. Germline V lookup: CDR1 SQVTM, CDR2 ANQGSEA. The CDR3 extends over 16 amino acids. With V trimmed by 4 bases and J by 1 base, 8 bases remained unmatched. The CDR3 spells CSVVFPSGVSYNEQFF. The CDR3 DNA is TGCAGCGTTGTTTTTCCTAGCGGGGTTTCCTACAATGAGCAGTTCTTC.

This clone was observed once. This rearrangement joins TRBV30 to TRBJ1-1; the match to TRBD1 covers 8 bases. Germline V gene sequence: CDR1 GTSNPN, CDR2 SVGIG (reference sequence). This CDR3 has 13 residues. The ends lost 5 bases at V and 10 bases at J; junction bases unmatched: 12. CDR3: CAWARQGRARAFF. For the CDR3, the DNA is TGTGCCTGGGCTAGACAGGGGAGAGCTAGAGCTTTCTTT.

This chain links TRBV28 with TRBJ2-1; tentative D call: TRBD2 (6 bases). The germline V gene has CDR1 MDHEN and CDR2 SYDVKM. Trimming took 7 bases from V and 0 from J, leaving 16 bases between them. There are 16 residues in the CDR3. The CDR3 coding sequence is TGTGCCAGCACCTTTTCGGCGGGGTCCTCCTACAATGAGCAGTTCTTC. Protein product: CASTFSAGSSYNEQFF.

The V call is TRBV3-1 (or the pseudogene TRBV3-2), the J call TRBJ1-2; D is uncertain. Germline-derived CDR1 and CDR2 are LGHDT and YNNKEL (reference sequence). The CDR3 loop spans 14 amino acids. Trimming took 0 bases from V and 5 from J, leaving 10 bases between them. In DNA form, the CDR3 reads TGTGCCAGCAGCCAAGACCGGGGAGGGTATGGCTACACCTTC. Its protein is CASSQDRGGYGYTF.

This clone was picked up a small number of times. The chain combines TRBV10-1 with TRBJ1-5; TRBD1 aligns across 8 bases. The CDR3 runs 13 residues. V shed 5 bases, J shed 9 bases, and the junction held 6 bases outside the gene matches. Germline V gene sequence: CDR1 WNHNN, CDR2 SYGVQD (reference sequence). This CDR3 reads CASSRDRLTPQHF. The CDR3 DNA is TGCGCCAGCAGTAGGGACAGGCTAACGCCCCAGCATTTT.

The V gene is TRBV5-1, the J gene TRBJ1-1; 7 positions agree with TRBD1. This CDR3 has 20 amino acids. CDR1 SGHRS and CDR2 YFSETQ come from the germline V gene. J lost 11 bases, V lost 1 base, and 29 bases had no gene match. CDR3 nucleotide sequence: TGCGCCAGCAGCTTGTCCGTTTATGCTGGGCCAGACAGGGCCGTTCTTAAGGCTTTCTTT. Protein: CASSLSVYAGPDRAVLKAFF.

The chain recombines TRBV6-1 with TRBJ1-3; D gene uncertain. This CDR3 region has 14 residues. CDR1 is MNHNS and CDR2 is SASEGT in the germline V gene. With 1 base removed from V and 1 base from J, the gap between germline ends came to 5 bases. For the CDR3, the DNA is TGTGCCAGCAGTGAAGATTTATCTGGAAACACCATATATTTT. It is translated as CASSEDLSGNTIYF.

The chain is built from TRBV10-3 and TRBJ1-5; TRBD1 might be the D (5 bases). There are 15 residues in the CDR3. Trimming took off 0 bases at V and 2 bases at J, with 8 bases between the two ends. In germline, CDR1 is ENHRY, CDR2 SYGVKD. CDR3 residues: CAISESAQGNQPQHF. The CDR3 DNA follows: TGTGCCATCAGTGAGTCGGCACAGGGCAATCAGCCCCAGCATTTT.

V usage is TRBV7-8 and J usage is TRBJ1-1, with 10 bases identical to TRBD1. This CDR3 has 18 residues. The V segment lost 5 bases and the J segment 0 bases; nucleotides outside the gene matches: 12. Germline V gene lookup returns CDR1 SGHVS and CDR2 FQNEAQ. The CDR3 region is CASSPGGQGPFLNTEAFF. DNA for the CDR3: TGTGCCAGCAGCCCCGGGGGACAGGGGCCCTTTCTGAACACTGAAGCTTTCTTT.

The chain couples TRBV2 to TRBJ1-3; D is uncertain. CDR1 and CDR2 from the germline V gene are SNHLY and FYNNEI. The ends were cut back, 8 bases at V and 0 bases at J, with 8 bases in the middle. This CDR3 has 13 residues. CDR3 DNA: TGTGCCAGCGAGAGGGACTCTGGAAACACCATATATTTT. Translating it yields CASERDSGNTIYF.

This clone is a singleton in its sample. The rearrangement joins TRBV3-1 (or the pseudogene TRBV3-2) to TRBJ2-3, with 9 bases matching TRBD2. CDR1 is LGHDT, CDR2 YNNKEL, per germline (reference sequence). CDR3 length: 16 amino acids. Trimming removed 4 bases from V and 7 bases from J; junction bases left unmatched: 12. The CDR3 DNA is TGTGCCAGCAGCCCCGTCCCAGCGGGGGGCGTGAATACGCAGTATTTT. Its translation: CASSPVPAGGVNTQYF.

The chain uses TRBV4-1 and TRBJ2-3; TRBD2 aligns across 13 bases. The junction had 5 bases not matched to a gene; V was cut back by 4 bases and J by 1 base. The CDR3 contains 17 residues. From germline, CDR1 is MGHRA and CDR2 YSYEKL. CDR3 DNA sequence: TGCGCCAGCAGCCCGACAGGGACTAGCGGGGGCACAGATACGCAGTATTTT. Its protein product is CASSPTGTSGGTDTQYF.

V usage is TRBV11-3 and J usage is TRBJ1-6; 7 bases fit TRBD1. CDR1 and CDR2 from the germline V gene are SGHNT and YENEEA. The length of the CDR3 is 13 residues. Trimming removed 3 bases from V and 9 bases from J; junction bases left unmatched: 2. CDR3 region: CASSFDRVSPLHF. Here the CDR3 DNA reads TGTGCCAGCAGCTTTGACAGGGTTTCACCCCTCCACTTT.

The J gene is TRBJ1-3, the V gene TRBV2; no clear D. Per the germline V gene, CDR1 is SNHLY and CDR2 is FYNNEI. The ends were cut back, 4 bases at V and 3 bases at J, with 10 bases in the middle. This CDR3 spans 14 amino acids. The CDR3, as DNA: TGTGCCAGCAGTGCAGAAAAGGTTGGAAACACCATATATTTT. Protein product: CASSAEKVGNTIYF.

V gene TRBV6-6 combines with J gene TRBJ1-2, with TRBD1 as a possible D gene (6 bases). Germline V gene lookup returns CDR1 MNHNY and CDR2 SVGAGI (reference sequence). V gave up 4 bases and J gave up 7 bases, with 13 bases separating them. This CDR3 is 13 amino acids long. The CDR3 spells CASSFDRMGGYTF. In DNA, the CDR3 is TGTGCCAGCAGTTTCGACAGGATGGGTGGCTACACCTTC.

This sequence joins TRBV13 and TRBJ2-3, with D possibly being TRBD2 (6 bases). CDR1 PRHDT and CDR2 FYEKMQ come from the germline V gene (reference sequence). This CDR3 spans 13 amino acids. The germline V and J ends were trimmed by 4 bases and 3 bases, with 8 bases remaining between them. CDR3 in amino acids: CASSYRETDTQYF. The CDR3 bases are TGTGCCAGCAGCTACCGGGAGACAGATACGCAGTATTTT.

This chain links TRBV5-4 with TRBJ2-1, with a possible D match to TRBD2 (6 bases). The CDR3 has 12 amino acids. Trimming cost V 0 bases and J 14 bases, with 12 bases left between them. CDR1 and CDR2 (germline): SGHNT, YYREEE (reference sequence). The CDR3 protein is CASSLGRGMEFF. In nucleotides, the CDR3 is TGTGCCAGCAGCTTGGGGCGGGGAATGGAGTTCTTC.

The chain is built from TRBV2 and TRBJ1-1, with 8 bases aligning to TRBD1. Trimming cost V 7 bases and J 7 bases; bases outside gene matches: 5. Looked up from germline, CDR1 is SNHLY and CDR2 is FYNNEI. The CDR3 sequence is 12 residues long. CDR3 protein: CASTRTGREAFF. DNA for the CDR3: TGTGCCAGCACTAGGACAGGGCGTGAAGCTTTCTTT.

The chain couples TRBV29-1 to TRBJ1-3; a weak D match, TRBD1 (6 bases). This CDR3 contains 14 residues. Germline CDR1 is SQVTM and CDR2 is ANQGSEA. V was pared by 4 bases and J by 0 bases, with 10 bases between. CDR3 sequence (DNA): TGCAGCGTTGCTAGGGGGGGCTCTGGAAACACCATATATTTT. Its translation is CSVARGGSGNTIYF.

This clone has only one observation. The J gene is TRBJ2-7, the V gene TRBV7-9, with no clear D. CDR3 length: 14 amino acids. V lost 0 bases, J lost 2 bases, and 8 bases lay in between. Germline CDR1 reads SEHNR; CDR2 reads FQNEAQ (reference sequence). CDR3 protein: CASSLASLPYEQYF. Here the CDR3 DNA reads TGTGCCAGCAGCTTAGCGAGTCTACCCTACGAGCAGTACTTC.

V and J are TRBV25-1 and TRBJ2-6, with a tentative D call TRBD2 (5 bases). V was trimmed by 5 bases and J by 0 bases, leaving 11 bases between them. Germline V gene sequence: CDR1 MGHDK, CDR2 SYGVNS. The CDR3 loop spans 16 amino acids. CDR3 region: CASSPSEGSGANVLTF. CDR3 DNA: TGTGCCAGCAGTCCCTCTGAGGGCTCTGGGGCCAACGTCCTGACTTTC.